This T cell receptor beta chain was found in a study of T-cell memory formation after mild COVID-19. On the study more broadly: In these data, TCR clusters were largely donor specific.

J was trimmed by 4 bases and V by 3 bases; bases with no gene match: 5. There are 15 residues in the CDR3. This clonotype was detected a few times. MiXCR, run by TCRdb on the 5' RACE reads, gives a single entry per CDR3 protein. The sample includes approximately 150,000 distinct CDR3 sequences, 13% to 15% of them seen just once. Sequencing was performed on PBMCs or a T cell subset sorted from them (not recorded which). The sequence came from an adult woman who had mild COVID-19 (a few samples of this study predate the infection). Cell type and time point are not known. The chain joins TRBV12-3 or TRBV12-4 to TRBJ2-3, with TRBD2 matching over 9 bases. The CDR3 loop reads CASSFAGGSADTQYF. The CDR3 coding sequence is TGTGCCAGCAGTTTTGCGGGGGGGAGCGCAGATACGCAGTATTTT.